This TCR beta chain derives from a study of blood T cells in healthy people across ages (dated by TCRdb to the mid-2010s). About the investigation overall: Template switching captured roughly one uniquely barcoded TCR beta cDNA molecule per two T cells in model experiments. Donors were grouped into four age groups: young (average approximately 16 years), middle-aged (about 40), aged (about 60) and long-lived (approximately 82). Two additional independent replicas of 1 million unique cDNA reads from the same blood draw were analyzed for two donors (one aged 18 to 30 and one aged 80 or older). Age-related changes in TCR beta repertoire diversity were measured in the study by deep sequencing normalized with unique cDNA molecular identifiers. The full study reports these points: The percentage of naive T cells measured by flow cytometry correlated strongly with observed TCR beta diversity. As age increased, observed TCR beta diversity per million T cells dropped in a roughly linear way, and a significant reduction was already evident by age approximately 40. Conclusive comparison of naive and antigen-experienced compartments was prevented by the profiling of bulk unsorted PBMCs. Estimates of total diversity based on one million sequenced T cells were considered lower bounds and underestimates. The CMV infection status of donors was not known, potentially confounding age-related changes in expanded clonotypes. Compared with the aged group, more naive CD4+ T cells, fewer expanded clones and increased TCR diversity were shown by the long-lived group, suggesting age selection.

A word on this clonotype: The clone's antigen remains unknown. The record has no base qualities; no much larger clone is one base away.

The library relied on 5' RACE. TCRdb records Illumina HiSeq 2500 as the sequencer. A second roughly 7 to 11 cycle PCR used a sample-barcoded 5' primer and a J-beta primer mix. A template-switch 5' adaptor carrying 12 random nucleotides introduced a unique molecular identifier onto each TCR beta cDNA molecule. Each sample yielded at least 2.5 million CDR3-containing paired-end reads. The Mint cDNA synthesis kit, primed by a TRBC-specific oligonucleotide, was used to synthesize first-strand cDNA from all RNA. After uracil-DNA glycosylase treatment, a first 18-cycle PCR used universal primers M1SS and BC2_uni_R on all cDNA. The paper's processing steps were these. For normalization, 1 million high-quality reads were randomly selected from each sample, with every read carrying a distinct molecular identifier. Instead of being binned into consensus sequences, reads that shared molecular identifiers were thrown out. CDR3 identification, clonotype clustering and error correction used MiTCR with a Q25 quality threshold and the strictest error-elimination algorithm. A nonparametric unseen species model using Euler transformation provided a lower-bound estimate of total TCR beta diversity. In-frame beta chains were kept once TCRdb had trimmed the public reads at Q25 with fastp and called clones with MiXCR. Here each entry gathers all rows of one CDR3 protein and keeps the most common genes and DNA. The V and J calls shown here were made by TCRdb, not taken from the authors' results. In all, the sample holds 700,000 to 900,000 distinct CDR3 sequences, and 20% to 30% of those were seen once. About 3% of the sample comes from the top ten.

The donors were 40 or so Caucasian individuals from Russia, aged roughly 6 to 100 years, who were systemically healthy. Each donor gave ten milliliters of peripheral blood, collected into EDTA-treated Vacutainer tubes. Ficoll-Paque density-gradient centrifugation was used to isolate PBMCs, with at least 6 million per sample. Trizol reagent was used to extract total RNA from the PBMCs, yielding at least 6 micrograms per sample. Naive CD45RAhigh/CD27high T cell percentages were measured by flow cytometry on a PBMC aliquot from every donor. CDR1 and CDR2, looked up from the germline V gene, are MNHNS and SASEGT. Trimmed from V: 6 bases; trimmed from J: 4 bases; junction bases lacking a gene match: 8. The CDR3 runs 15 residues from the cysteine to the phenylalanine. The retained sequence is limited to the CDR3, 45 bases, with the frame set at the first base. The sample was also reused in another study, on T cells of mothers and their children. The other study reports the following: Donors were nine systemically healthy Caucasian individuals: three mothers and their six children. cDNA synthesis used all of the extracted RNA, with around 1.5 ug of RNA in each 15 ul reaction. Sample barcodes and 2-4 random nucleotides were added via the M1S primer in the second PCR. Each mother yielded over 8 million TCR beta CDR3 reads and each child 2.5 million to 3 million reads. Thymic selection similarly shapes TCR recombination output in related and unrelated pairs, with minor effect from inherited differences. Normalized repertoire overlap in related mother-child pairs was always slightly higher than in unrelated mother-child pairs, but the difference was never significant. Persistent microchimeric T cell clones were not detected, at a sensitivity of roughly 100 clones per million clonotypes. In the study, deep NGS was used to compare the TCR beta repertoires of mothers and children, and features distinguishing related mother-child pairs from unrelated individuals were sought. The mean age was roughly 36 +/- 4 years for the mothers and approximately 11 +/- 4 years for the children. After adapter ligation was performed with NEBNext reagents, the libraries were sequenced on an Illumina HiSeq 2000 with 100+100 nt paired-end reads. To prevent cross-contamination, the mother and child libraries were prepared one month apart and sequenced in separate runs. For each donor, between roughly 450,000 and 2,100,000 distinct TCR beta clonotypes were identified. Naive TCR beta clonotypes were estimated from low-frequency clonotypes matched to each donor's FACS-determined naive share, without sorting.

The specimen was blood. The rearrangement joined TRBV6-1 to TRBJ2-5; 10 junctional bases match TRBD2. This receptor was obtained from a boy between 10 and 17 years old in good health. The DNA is TGTGCCAGCAGCGTCAGCGGGGGGGCCGGAGAGACCCAGTACTTC. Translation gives CASSVSGGAGETQYF.